This T cell receptor beta chain emerged from a study of T cell changes during pregnancy in multiple sclerosis. The CDR3 consists of 13 residues. Trimming took 3 bases from V and 5 from J, leaving 9 bases between them. Looked up from germline, CDR1 is SGDLS and CDR2 is YYNGEE. Profiled with immunoSEQ multiplex PCR; TCRdb holds only in-frame clones, not every one. The sample lists 100,000 or so clones, 91% occurring once. This clonotype originated in a female donor with multiple sclerosis, enrolled in a pregnancy study. The source material was peripheral blood, sampled after pregnancy. The chain joins TRBV9 to TRBJ1-5; D remains unclear. The CDR3 protein is CASSASGDQPQHF. The CDR3 coding sequence is TGTGCCAGCAGCGCGTCGGGTGATCAGCCCCAGCATTTT.